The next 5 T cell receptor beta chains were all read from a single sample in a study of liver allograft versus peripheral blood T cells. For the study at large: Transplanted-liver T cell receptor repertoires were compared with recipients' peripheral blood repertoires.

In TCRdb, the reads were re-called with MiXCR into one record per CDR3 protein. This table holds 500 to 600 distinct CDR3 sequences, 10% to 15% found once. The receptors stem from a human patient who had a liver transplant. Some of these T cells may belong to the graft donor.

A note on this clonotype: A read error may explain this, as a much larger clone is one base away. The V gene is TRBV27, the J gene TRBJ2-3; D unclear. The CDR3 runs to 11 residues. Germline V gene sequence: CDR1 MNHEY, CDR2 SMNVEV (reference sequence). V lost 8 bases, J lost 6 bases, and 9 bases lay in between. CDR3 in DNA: TGTGCCAGCTCACGTAAGGATACGCAGTATTTT. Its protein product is CASSRKDTQYF.

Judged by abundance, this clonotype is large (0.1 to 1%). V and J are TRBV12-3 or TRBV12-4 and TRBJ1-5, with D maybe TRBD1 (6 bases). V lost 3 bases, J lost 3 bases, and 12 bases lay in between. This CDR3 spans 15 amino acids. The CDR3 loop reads CASSFGTRVNQPQHF. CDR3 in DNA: TGTGCCAGCAGTTTTGGGACAAGGGTCAATCAGCCCCAGCATTTT.

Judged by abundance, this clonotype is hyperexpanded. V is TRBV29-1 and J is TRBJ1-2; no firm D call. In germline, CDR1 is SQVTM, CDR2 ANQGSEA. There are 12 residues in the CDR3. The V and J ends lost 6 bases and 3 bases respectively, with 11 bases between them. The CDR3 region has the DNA TGCAGCGTCGCAATGGATTACTATGGCTACACCTTC. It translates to CSVAMDYYGYTF.

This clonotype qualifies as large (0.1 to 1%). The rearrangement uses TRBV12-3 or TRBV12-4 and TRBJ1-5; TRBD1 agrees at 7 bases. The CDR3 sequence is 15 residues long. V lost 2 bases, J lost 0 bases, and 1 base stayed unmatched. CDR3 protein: CASSLSGGSNQPQHF. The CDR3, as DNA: TGTGCCAGCAGTTTATCAGGGGGTAGCAATCAGCCCCAGCATTTT.

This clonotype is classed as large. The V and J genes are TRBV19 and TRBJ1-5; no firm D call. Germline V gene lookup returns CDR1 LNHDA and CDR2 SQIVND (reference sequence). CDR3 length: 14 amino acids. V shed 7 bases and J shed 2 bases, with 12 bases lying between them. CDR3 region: CASTLTLGNQPQHF. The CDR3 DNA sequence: TGTGCCAGTACTTTGACCCTGGGCAATCAGCCCCAGCATTTT.